These 5 T cell receptor beta chains originate from one sample sequenced in a study of T cells after yellow fever vaccination. TCRdb re-called the 5' RACE reads with MiXCR, one entry per CDR3 protein. The data show approximately 510,000 distinct CDR3 sequences, with 21% seen just once and about a sixth held by the top ten. Material: PBMCs, obtained around 3 weeks after the first yellow fever vaccination. These receptors were obtained from a man aged 18 to 30 who received the YFV17D yellow fever vaccine.

The chain has TRBV11-1 and TRBJ2-7; perhaps TRBD1 as D (7 bases). Germline V gene data show CDR1 as SGHAT and CDR2 as FQDESV (reference sequence). V lost 2 bases and J 0 bases, leaving 20 bases between the germline ends. The CDR3 length is 18 residues. This chain's CDR3 is CASSLNRPQGGRSYEQYF. CDR3 bases: TGTGCCAGCAGCTTAAACAGACCTCAGGGGGGACGCTCCTACGAGCAGTACTTC.

V is TRBV20-1 and J is TRBJ1-1; D is undetermined. This CDR3 is 13 amino acids long. Germline values: CDR1 DFQATT, CDR2 SNEGSKA (reference sequence). Trimming left V 3 bases short and J 0 bases short, with 8 bases between. CDR3 coding DNA: TGCAGTGCTAGTAGGGAGTTGAACACTGAAGCTTTCTTT. It is translated as CSASRELNTEAFF.

In its sample, this clonotype was seen many times. The gene calls are TRBV5-1 and TRBJ1-1; D is perhaps TRBD1 (5 bases). CDR1 and CDR2 from the germline V gene are SGHRS and YFSETQ. The CDR3 consists of 13 residues. The V gene lost 1 base and the J gene lost 6 bases, with 10 bases spanning the gap. For the CDR3, the DNA is TGCGCCAGCAGCTTGAGGGGACGAGCTGAAGCTTTCTTT. Translation: CASSLRGRAEAFF.

The chain recombines TRBV5-1 with TRBJ1-4; TRBD1 agrees at 9 bases. V shed 4 bases and J 8 bases; nucleotides not matched to a gene: 9. Germline assignment: CDR1 SGHRS and CDR2 YFSETQ. The CDR3 loop spans 15 amino acids. CDR3 loop: CASSRTGGDGEKLFF. The CDR3 DNA is TGCGCCAGCAGCCGTACAGGGGGCGACGGGGAAAAACTGTTTTTT.

This clonotype was detected a few times. V and J are TRBV20-1 and TRBJ1-6, with TRBD1 as a possible D gene (6 bases). The CDR3 consists of 14 residues. The germline CDR1 and CDR2 sequences are DFQATT and SNEGSKA (reference sequence). Trimming stripped 0 bases from V and 5 bases from J, with 8 bases between. Here the CDR3 reads CSARDRTDNSPLHF. The CDR3, as DNA: TGCAGTGCTAGAGATCGGACAGATAATTCACCCCTCCACTTT.